This record looks at one TCR beta chain sequence and its context. Its antigen is not identified. This sample was taken from a study of T cell responses to AZD1222 COVID-19 vaccine. Study-wide points: Across spike, vaccine-associated CD4 TCRs were found, dominant at 160-218 and 743-854. Within unmutated variant regions lay the reported targets of nearly half of spike-specific TCRs. Recipients of two AZD1222 doses showed rising Spike-specific TCR breadth and depth. Baseline seropositivity occurred in only a handful of AZD1222 recipients.

The germline CDR1 and CDR2 sequences are SNHLY and FYNNEI. Trimming cost V 4 bases and J 8 bases, with 17 bases left between them. This CDR3 contains 15 residues. Repertoires were generated with immunoSEQ multiplex PCR, while TCRdb's copy carries only in-frame clones and drops some. The repertoire holds roughly 140,000 clones, with around 90% as singletons. The sequence was collected from an adult in good health. Source: peripheral blood, taken on day 0 of MenACWY control vaccination. The chain is built from TRBV2 and TRBJ1-4; TRBD1 is a possible D gene (6 bases). The CDR3: CASSGGQTVEEKLFF. The CDR3 DNA is TGTGCCAGCAGTGGAGGACAGACGGTAGAGGAAAAACTGTTTTTT. Full variable domain (remainder filled in from reference TRBV2 and TRBJ1-4): EPEVTQTPSHQVTQMGQEVILRCVPISNHLYFYWYRQILGQKVEFLVSFYNNEISEKSEIFDDQFSVERPDGSNFTLKIRSTKLEDSAMYFCASSGGQTVEEKLFFGSGTQLSVL.